This record concerns one TCR beta chain sequence. These data come from a study of T cell changes during pregnancy in multiple sclerosis. Produced via immunoSEQ multiplex PCR; TCRdb's table is partial and in-frame only. The table records under 70,000 clones, around 90% of them present only once. V gave up 2 bases and J gave up 2 bases; unmatched junction bases: 5. Looked up from germline, CDR1 is SGHTS and CDR2 is YDEGEE. This CDR3 is built from 15 residues. The chain carries TRBV5-8 and TRBJ2-3; 7 bases fit TRBD2. The source of this sequence is a female donor in good health, enrolled as a control in a pregnancy study. Sequenced material: CD4+ T cells from peripheral blood mononuclear cells, taken after pregnancy. In DNA, the CDR3 is TGTGCCAGCAGCTTCGGACTAGGTATCACAGATACGCAGTATTTT. It yields the protein CASSFGLGITDTQYF.